This TCR beta chain comes out of a study of tumor and adjacent non-tumor tissue in lung cancer. Study-level information: Patients comprised 12 adenocarcinoma, 2 squamous cell carcinoma and 1 small cell lung cancer. The patients, roughly 9 men and 5 women, were about 31 to 76 with stage I to III disease.

Note on this clonotype: Its antigen is undetermined.

Broader study findings: Normal lung showed higher cumulative top 100 clone frequency than tumor.

No cell sorting was done before RNA was extracted from the tissue. More than 3 cm separated this lung sample from the edge of the tumor. Newly diagnosed lung cancer patients had thoracic surgery in China, August–late 2014, without prior chemotherapy. A modified ARM-PCR protocol with three rounds of nested PCR amplified TCRbeta. One entry per CDR3 protein results from TCRdb running MiXCR on the multiplex PCR reads. The data contain 80,000 to 100,000 distinct CDR3 sequences, roughly 80% of them singletons. Sequencing used distant non-tumor lung tissue. The sequence derives from a man in his fifties or sixties with small cell lung cancer.

CDR3 protein: CASSLSGIGHEQYF. In DNA form, the CDR3 reads TGTGCCAGCAGCCTTAGCGGGATAGGCCACGAGCAGTACTTC. The genes are TRBV11-3 and TRBJ2-7, with 8 nucleotides matching TRBD2. The CDR3 consists of 14 residues. The germline V gene encodes CDR1 SGHNT and CDR2 YENEEA. V trimming: 5 bases; J trimming: 5 bases; junction bases outside the gene matches: 8.